This TCR beta chain was captured in a study of blood T cell repertoires in COVID-19. Background on the study: Donors in the United States, Italy and Spain gave samples during acute or convalescent COVID-19. Sources were T cells, B-cell-depleted T cells, or PBMCs; the material itself was cDNA or gDNA.

How the authors handled the data: Estimation of nucleated cell counts was performed using reference gene primer amplification. Some clones are missing from TCRdb's copy, which holds only in-frame ones; the method was immunoSEQ multiplex PCR. The DNA gave D and trimming, while V, J and clone size come from that table. The sample consists of over 70,000 clones, around 85% of them appearing once. Germline CDR1 and CDR2: SGHDT and YYEEEE. The CDR3 contains 12 residues. V was trimmed by 9 bases and J by 2 bases, leaving 11 bases between them. In this sample, this clone is medium-sized (0.01 to 0.1%). Sequencing was done on a sample of peripheral blood. The source is an elderly man with acute or convalescent COVID-19. The rearrangement uses TRBV5-6 and TRBJ1-2, with D uncertain. The CDR3 DNA reads TGTGCCACTTCGACGGGGAACTATGGCTACACCTTC. It is translated as CATSTGNYGYTF. The full variable domain, completed using reference TRBV5-6 and TRBJ1-2, is DAGVTQSPTHLIKTRGQQVTLRCSPKSGHDTVSWYQQALGQGPQFIFQYYEEEERQRGNFPDRFSGHQFPNYSSELNVNALLLGDSALYLCATSTGNYGYTFGSGTRLTVV.